The rows below give T cell receptor beta chains drawn from one sample of a study of regulatory T cells in long-lasting Graves disease. TCRdb fed the multiplex PCR reads into MiXCR, producing one record per CDR3 protein. The profile covers hundreds of thousands of distinct CDR3 sequences, with approximately 15% appearing a single time and approximately 7.6% taken by the ten largest. Another study also made use of these data, one on T cells in Graves' hyperthyroidism and ophthalmopathy.

The starting material was peripheral blood mononuclear cells (PBMCs), obtained at new diagnosis, from a patient treated with antithyroid drugs. The receptors were sampled from a woman between 40 and 55 years old with Graves disease. The CDR3 runs from the conserved cysteine through the conserved F or W. A D gene is named only where the DNA matches it firmly. Size values are once, few and many counts, or a class for expanded clones, and some rows have none.

D gene: TRBD2; V gene: TRBV7-8; J gene: TRBJ2-1; clone size: many; CDR3 protein: CASSLAPPSGPSSYNEQFF; CDR3 DNA: TGTGCCAGCAGCTTAGCGCCACCTAGCGGGCCCAGCTCCTACAATGAGCAGTTCTTC
D gene: TRBD2; V gene: TRBV7-6; J gene: TRBJ2-2; clone size: .; CDR3 protein: CASSTGSGSTGELFF; CDR3 DNA: TGTGCCAGCAGCACCGGGAGCGGGAGCACCGGGGAGCTGTTTTTT
D gene: .; V gene: TRBV12-3/TRBV12-4; J gene: TRBJ1-2; clone size: many; CDR3 protein: CASSLKGDYGYTF; CDR3 DNA: TGTGCCAGCAGCTTAAAGGGCGACTATGGCTACACCTTC
D gene: .; V gene: TRBV10-3; J gene: TRBJ2-7; clone size: many; CDR3 protein: CAISVQVDRYEQYF; CDR3 DNA: TGTGCCATCAGTGTACAGGTGGACCGCTACGAGCAGTACTTC
D gene: .; V gene: TRBV19; J gene: TRBJ1-5; clone size: .; CDR3 protein: CASSKTPGPQHF; CDR3 DNA: TGTGCCAGTAGTAAAACTCCGGGGCCCCAGCATTTT
D gene: TRBD1; V gene: TRBV12-3/TRBV12-4; J gene: TRBJ2-1; clone size: many; CDR3 protein: CASSIQGIYEQFF; CDR3 DNA: TGTGCCAGCAGTATACAGGGGATCTATGAGCAGTTCTTC
D gene: TRBD2; V gene: TRBV27; J gene: TRBJ2-7; clone size: many; CDR3 protein: CASSSVLAGNSYEQYF; CDR3 DNA: TGTGCCAGCAGTTCGGTACTAGCGGGCAACTCCTACGAGCAGTACTTC
D gene: .; V gene: TRBV19; J gene: TRBJ2-2; clone size: many; CDR3 protein: CASSITGGTGELFF; CDR3 DNA: TGTGCCAGTAGTATTACGGGCGGTACCGGGGAGCTGTTTTTT
D gene: TRBD1; V gene: TRBV12-3/TRBV12-4; J gene: TRBJ1-5; clone size: many; CDR3 protein: CASSLARTGNQPQHF; CDR3 DNA: TGTGCCAGCAGTTTAGCCCGGACAGGGAATCAGCCCCAGCATTTT
D gene: TRBD1; V gene: TRBV24-1; J gene: TRBJ2-3; clone size: .; CDR3 protein: CATSDARDRESTDTQYF; CDR3 DNA: TGTGCCACCAGTGACGCCAGGGACAGGGAAAGCACAGATACGCAGTATTTT
D gene: .; V gene: TRBV4-3; J gene: TRBJ2-3; clone size: .; CDR3 protein: CASSQVAEGHYDTQYF; CDR3 DNA: TGCGCCAGCAGCCAAGTGGCGGAGGGCCACTACGATACGCAGTATTTT
D gene: .; V gene: TRBV5-1; J gene: TRBJ1-5; clone size: many; CDR3 protein: CASSLGQSQPQHF; CDR3 DNA: TGCGCCAGCAGCTTGGGACAATCCCAACCCCAGCATTTT
D gene: TRBD2; V gene: TRBV20-1; J gene: TRBJ2-1; clone size: few; CDR3 protein: CSARDLDGLAGEAYNEQFF; CDR3 DNA: TGCAGTGCTAGAGATCTGGATGGACTAGCGGGAGAGGCCTACAATGAGCAGTTCTTC
D gene: TRBD1; V gene: TRBV5-4; J gene: TRBJ1-4; clone size: few; CDR3 protein: CASSIQGASNEKLFF; CDR3 DNA: TGTGCCAGCAGCATACAGGGGGCCTCGAATGAAAAACTGTTTTTT
D gene: .; V gene: TRBV6-5; J gene: TRBJ1-3; clone size: few; CDR3 protein: CASSYGAGGNTIYF; CDR3 DNA: TGTGCCAGCAGTTACGGGGCAGGTGGAAACACCATATATTTT
D gene: TRBD1; V gene: TRBV9; J gene: TRBJ2-1; clone size: .; CDR3 protein: CASSVTLGTGASNEQFF; CDR3 DNA: TGTGCCAGCAGCGTAACTCTCGGGACAGGGGCTTCCAATGAGCAGTTCTTC
D gene: TRBD2; V gene: TRBV2; J gene: TRBJ2-7; clone size: many; CDR3 protein: CASSPGLVTPGRGEQYF; CDR3 DNA: TGTGCCAGCAGTCCGGGACTAGTTACGCCCGGGCGGGGCGAGCAGTACTTC
D gene: .; V gene: TRBV24-1; J gene: TRBJ2-3; clone size: .; CDR3 protein: CATSDPWAGDTQYF; CDR3 DNA: TGTGCCACCAGTGACCCCTGGGCGGGGGATACGCAGTATTTT
D gene: .; V gene: TRBV18; J gene: TRBJ1-1; clone size: many; CDR3 protein: CASSPGALKGDTEAFF; CDR3 DNA: TGTGCCAGCTCACCAGGGGCACTTAAGGGAGACACTGAAGCTTTCTTT
D gene: .; V gene: TRBV6-1; J gene: TRBJ2-3; clone size: few; CDR3 protein: CASRRDTSTDTQYF; CDR3 DNA: TGTGCCAGCAGACGCGATACTAGCACAGATACGCAGTATTTT
D gene: TRBD1; V gene: TRBV11-2; J gene: TRBJ2-2; clone size: many; CDR3 protein: CASSPGQGARAGELFF; CDR3 DNA: TGTGCCAGCAGCCCGGGACAGGGGGCTCGGGCCGGGGAGCTGTTTTTT
D gene: .; V gene: TRBV18; J gene: TRBJ2-5; clone size: many; CDR3 protein: CASSPGGMFQETQYF; CDR3 DNA: TGTGCCAGCTCACCAGGAGGGATGTTCCAAGAGACCCAGTACTTC
D gene: TRBD1; V gene: TRBV5-1; J gene: TRBJ2-3; clone size: .; CDR3 protein: CASGQGTAFDTDTQYF; CDR3 DNA: TGCGCCAGTGGACAGGGTACAGCATTTGACACAGATACGCAGTATTTT
D gene: .; V gene: TRBV4-2; J gene: TRBJ1-2; clone size: few; CDR3 protein: CASSQGQVHPYGYTF; CDR3 DNA: TGTGCCAGCAGCCAAGGACAGGTCCACCCCTATGGCTACACCTTC
D gene: .; V gene: TRBV11-3; J gene: TRBJ1-1; clone size: few; CDR3 protein: CASSDFTSNTEAFF; CDR3 DNA: TGTGCCAGCAGCGACTTCACATCGAACACTGAAGCTTTCTTT
D gene: .; V gene: TRBV3-1; J gene: TRBJ2-1; clone size: many; CDR3 protein: CASSPTVLPRGVAYNEQFF; CDR3 DNA: TGTGCCAGCAGCCCCACCGTCCTACCTAGGGGGGTTGCCTACAATGAGCAGTTCTTC
D gene: TRBD1; V gene: TRBV6-2/TRBV6-3; J gene: TRBJ1-1; clone size: .; CDR3 protein: CASSQHRGRTEAFF; CDR3 DNA: TGTGCCAGCAGCCAACACAGGGGTCGGACTGAAGCTTTCTTT
D gene: TRBD2; V gene: TRBV20-1; J gene: TRBJ2-2; clone size: many; CDR3 protein: CSAPGTRNTGELFF; CDR3 DNA: TGCAGTGCCCCCGGGACTAGGAACACCGGGGAGCTGTTTTTT
D gene: .; V gene: TRBV20-1; J gene: TRBJ2-2; clone size: many; CDR3 protein: CSAVRDFLTGELFF; CDR3 DNA: TGCAGTGCTGTCCGGGACTTTCTCACCGGGGAGCTGTTTTTT
D gene: .; V gene: TRBV9; J gene: TRBJ2-1; clone size: many; CDR3 protein: CASSVVGAGDNEQFF; CDR3 DNA: TGTGCCAGCAGCGTAGTGGGGGCCGGAGACAATGAGCAGTTCTTC
D gene: .; V gene: TRBV12-3/TRBV12-4; J gene: TRBJ2-1; clone size: few; CDR3 protein: CASSLGSGIAEEVHNEQFF; CDR3 DNA: TGTGCCAGCAGTTTAGGCTCGGGAATAGCGGAGGAGGTACACAATGAGCAGTTCTTC